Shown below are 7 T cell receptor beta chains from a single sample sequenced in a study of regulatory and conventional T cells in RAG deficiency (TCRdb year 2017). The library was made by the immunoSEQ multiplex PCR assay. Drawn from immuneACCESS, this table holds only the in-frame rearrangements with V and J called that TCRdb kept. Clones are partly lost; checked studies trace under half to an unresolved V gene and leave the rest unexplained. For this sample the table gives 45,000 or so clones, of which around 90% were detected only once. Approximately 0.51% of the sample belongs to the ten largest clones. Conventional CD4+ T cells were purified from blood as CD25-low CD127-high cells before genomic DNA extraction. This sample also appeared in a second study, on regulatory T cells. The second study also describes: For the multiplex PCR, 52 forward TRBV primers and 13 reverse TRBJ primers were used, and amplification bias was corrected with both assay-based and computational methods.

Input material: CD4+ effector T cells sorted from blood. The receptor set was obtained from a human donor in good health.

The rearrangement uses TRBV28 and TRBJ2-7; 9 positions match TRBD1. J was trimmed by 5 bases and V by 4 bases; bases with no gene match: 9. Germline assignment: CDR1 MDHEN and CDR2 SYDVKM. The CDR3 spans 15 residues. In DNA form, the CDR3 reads TGTGCCAGCAGTTGGGGCGGGACAGGGAGTCACGAGCAGTACTTC. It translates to CASSWGGTGSHEQYF.

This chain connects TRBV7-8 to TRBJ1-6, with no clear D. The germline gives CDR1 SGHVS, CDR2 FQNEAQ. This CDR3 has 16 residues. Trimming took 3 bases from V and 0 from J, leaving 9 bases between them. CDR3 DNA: TGTGCCAGCAGCTTTCTGATTAGCTCCTATAATTCACCCCTCCACTTT. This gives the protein CASSFLISSYNSPLHF.

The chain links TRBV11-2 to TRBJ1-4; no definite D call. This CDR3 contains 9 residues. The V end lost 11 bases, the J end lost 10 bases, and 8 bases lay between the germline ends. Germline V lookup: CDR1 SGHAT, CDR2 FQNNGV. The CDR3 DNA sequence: TGTGCCCTAGAGGGAAAACTGTTTTTT. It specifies CALEGKLFF.

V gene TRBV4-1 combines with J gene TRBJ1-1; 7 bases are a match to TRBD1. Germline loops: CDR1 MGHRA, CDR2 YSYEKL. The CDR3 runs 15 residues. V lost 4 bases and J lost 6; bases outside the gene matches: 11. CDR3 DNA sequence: TGCGCCAGCAGCCTAGACACAGACAGGGCCCCTGAAGCTTTCTTT. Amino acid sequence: CASSLDTDRAPEAFF.

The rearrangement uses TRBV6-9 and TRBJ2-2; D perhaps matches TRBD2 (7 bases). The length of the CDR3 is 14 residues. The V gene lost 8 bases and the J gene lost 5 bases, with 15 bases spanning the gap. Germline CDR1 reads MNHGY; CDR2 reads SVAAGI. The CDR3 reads CASDRTRRTGELFF. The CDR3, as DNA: TGTGCCAGCGACAGGACTAGAAGAACCGGGGAGCTGTTTTTT.

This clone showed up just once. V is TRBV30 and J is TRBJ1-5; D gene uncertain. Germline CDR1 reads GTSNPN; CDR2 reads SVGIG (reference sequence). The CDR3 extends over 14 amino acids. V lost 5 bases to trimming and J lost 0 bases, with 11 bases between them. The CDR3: CAWASDHSNQPQHF. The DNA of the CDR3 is TGTGCCTGGGCCTCGGACCATAGCAATCAGCCCCAGCATTTT.

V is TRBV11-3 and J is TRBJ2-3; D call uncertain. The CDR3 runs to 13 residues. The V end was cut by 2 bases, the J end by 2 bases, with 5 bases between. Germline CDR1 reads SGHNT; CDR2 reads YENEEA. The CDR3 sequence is CASSLTDTDTQYF. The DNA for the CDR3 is TGTGCCAGCAGCTTAACAGACACAGATACGCAGTATTTT.